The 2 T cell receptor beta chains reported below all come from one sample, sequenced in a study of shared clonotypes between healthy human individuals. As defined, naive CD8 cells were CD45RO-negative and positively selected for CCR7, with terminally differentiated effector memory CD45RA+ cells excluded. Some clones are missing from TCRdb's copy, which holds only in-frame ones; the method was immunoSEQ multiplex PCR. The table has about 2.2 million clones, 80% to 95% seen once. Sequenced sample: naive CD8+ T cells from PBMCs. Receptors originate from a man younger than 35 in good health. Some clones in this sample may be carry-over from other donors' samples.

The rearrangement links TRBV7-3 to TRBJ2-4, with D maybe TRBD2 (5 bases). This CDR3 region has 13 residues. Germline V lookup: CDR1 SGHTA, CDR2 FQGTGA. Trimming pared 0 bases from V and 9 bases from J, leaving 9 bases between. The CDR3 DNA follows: TGTGCCAGCAGCTTAACTCCTCGGGGCATTCAGTACTTC. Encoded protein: CASSLTPRGIQYF.

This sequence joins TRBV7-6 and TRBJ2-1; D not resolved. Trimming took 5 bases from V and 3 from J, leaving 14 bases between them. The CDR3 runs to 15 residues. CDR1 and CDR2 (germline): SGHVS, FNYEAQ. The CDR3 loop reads CASSVSRAHYNEQFF. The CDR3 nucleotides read TGTGCCAGCAGCGTCTCCCGTGCACACTACAATGAGCAGTTCTTC.